This T cell receptor beta chain was identified during a study of blood T cell repertoires in COVID-19. Profiling relied on immunoSEQ multiplex PCR, and the TCRdb table lists in-frame clones only, not all of them. The sample includes approximately 230,000 clones, approximately 80% of them seen just once. This CDR3 is built from 14 residues. Trimming removed 3 bases from V and 2 bases from J, with 11 bases in between. Germline CDR1 and CDR2: MNHEY and SMNVEV (reference sequence). The rearrangement uses TRBV27 and TRBJ2-7; D perhaps matches TRBD1 (5 bases). The sequence came from a man aged 35 to 55 who had recovered from COVID-19. Input material: PBMCs or T cells enriched from blood (not recorded which). CDR3 bases: TGTGCCAGCAGTTTTGGGGCAGGTCCCTACGAGCAGTACTTC. This translates into CASSFGAGPYEQYF.